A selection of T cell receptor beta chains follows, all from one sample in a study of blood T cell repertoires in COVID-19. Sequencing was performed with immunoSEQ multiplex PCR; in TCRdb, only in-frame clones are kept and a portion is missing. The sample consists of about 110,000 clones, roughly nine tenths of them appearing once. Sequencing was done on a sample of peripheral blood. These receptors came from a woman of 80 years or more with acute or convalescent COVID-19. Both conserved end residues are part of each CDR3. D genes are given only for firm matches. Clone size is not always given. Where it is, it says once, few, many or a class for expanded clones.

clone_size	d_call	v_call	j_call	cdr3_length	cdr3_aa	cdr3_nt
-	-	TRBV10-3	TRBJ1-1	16	CAITDRIVSLNTEAFF	TGTGCCATCACAGACAGGATCGTTTCGTTGAACACTGAAGCTTTCTTT
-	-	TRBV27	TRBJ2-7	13	CASSSLYSSEQYF	TGTGCCAGCAGTTCCCTATATTCTTCCGAGCAGTACTTC
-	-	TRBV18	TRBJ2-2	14	CASSPRTATGELFF	TGTGCCAGCTCACCCAGGACAGCCACCGGGGAGCTGTTTTTT
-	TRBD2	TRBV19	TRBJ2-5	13	CASAGGSGKTQYF	TGTGCCAGTGCCGGAGGGAGCGGGAAGACCCAGTACTTC
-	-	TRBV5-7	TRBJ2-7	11	CASSLGNEQYF	TGTGCCAGCAGCTTGGGTAACGAGCAGTACTTC
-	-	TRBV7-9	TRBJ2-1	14	CASSLSGVKGEQFF	TGTGCCAGCAGCTTATCGGGGGTAAAGGGTGAGCAGTTCTTC
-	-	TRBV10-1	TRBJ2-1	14	CASSVSAASNEQFF	TGCGCCAGCTCGGTTTCGGCGGCTAGCAATGAGCAGTTCTTC
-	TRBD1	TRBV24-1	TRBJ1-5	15	CATSPRGQANQPQHF	TGTGCCACCAGCCCCCGAGGACAGGCAAATCAGCCCCAGCATTTT
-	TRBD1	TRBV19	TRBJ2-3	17	CASSIWDRGRGTDTQYF	TGTGCCAGTAGTATTTGGGACAGGGGAAGGGGCACAGATACGCAGTATTTT
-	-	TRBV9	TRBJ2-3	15	CASSWGRGSTDTQYF	TGTGCCAGCAGCTGGGGGAGGGGGAGCACAGATACGCAGTATTTT
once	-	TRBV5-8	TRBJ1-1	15	CASSSGFPMNTEAFF	TGTGCCAGCAGTTCAGGGTTCCCGATGAACACTGAAGCTTTCTTT
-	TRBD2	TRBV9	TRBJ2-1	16	CASSVKIAGGRNEQFF	TGTGCCAGCAGCGTAAAAATAGCGGGGGGGCGCAATGAGCAGTTCTTC
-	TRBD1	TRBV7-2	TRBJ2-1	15	CASSPDDRVVTEQFF	TGTGCCAGCAGCCCCGACGACAGGGTGGTAACTGAGCAGTTCTTC
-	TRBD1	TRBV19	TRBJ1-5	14	CASSIQGGNQPQHF	TGTGCCAGTAGTATACAGGGGGGCAATCAGCCCCAGCATTTT
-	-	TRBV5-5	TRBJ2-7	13	CASSGTGYYEQYF	TGTGCCAGCAGCGGAACAGGGTACTACGAGCAGTACTTC
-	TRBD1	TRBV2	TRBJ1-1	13	CASGTDMNTEAFF	TGTGCCAGCGGGACAGATATGAACACTGAAGCTTTCTTT
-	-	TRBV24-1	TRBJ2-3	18	CATSHLIVPAHRTDTQYF	TGTGCCACCAGTCACCTAATAGTGCCAGCGCATCGCACAGATACGCAGTATTTT
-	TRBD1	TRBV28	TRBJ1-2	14	CASRPTGSNYGYTF	TGTGCCAGCAGGCCGACAGGGTCCAACTATGGCTACACCTTC
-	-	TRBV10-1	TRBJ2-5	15	CASSIERALQETQYF	TGCGCCAGCAGTATTGAGAGGGCCCTCCAAGAGACCCAGTACTTC
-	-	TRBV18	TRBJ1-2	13	CASSPQRDYGYTF	TGTGCCAGCTCACCCCAACGGGACTATGGCTACACCTTC
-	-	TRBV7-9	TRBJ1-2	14	CASSSTQGWGGYTF	TGTGCCAGCAGCTCAACTCAGGGATGGGGTGGCTACACCTTC
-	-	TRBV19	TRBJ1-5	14	CASSIGRGPQPQHF	TGTGCCAGTAGTATCGGCAGGGGCCCTCAGCCCCAGCATTTT
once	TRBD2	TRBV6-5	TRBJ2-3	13	CASRAGGSDTQYF	TGTGCCAGCAGGGCGGGGGGCTCAGATACGCAGTATTTT
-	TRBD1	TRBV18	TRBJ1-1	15	CASSPLDRVGTEAFF	TGTGCCAGCTCACCACTAGACAGGGTAGGCACTGAAGCTTTCTTT
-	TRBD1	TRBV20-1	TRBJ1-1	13	CSASGTGGTEAFF	TGCAGTGCTAGTGGGACAGGGGGGACTGAAGCTTTCTTT
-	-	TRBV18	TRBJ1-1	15	CASSPIGGTPTEAFF	TGTGCCAGCTCACCCATTGGGGGGACGCCCACTGAAGCTTTCTTT
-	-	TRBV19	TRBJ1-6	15	CASSTRDTNNSPLHF	TGTGCCAGTAGTACCCGGGACACCAATAATTCACCCCTCCACTTT
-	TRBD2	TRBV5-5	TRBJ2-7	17	CASSSGLAGGPSYEQYF	TGTGCCAGCAGCTCAGGACTAGCGGGGGGCCCATCCTACGAGCAGTACTTC
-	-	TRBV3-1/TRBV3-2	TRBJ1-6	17	CASSQDFWGRANSPLHF	TGTGCCAGCAGCCAAGATTTTTGGGGCCGGGCCAATTCACCCCTCCACTTT
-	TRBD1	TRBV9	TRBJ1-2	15	CASSPQPTGNYGYTF	TGTGCCAGCAGCCCGCAGCCGACAGGGAACTATGGCTACACCTTC
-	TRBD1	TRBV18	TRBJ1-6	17	CASSPPGQGRENSPLHF	TGTGCCAGCTCACCACCCGGACAGGGGAGAGAGAATTCACCCCTCCACTTT
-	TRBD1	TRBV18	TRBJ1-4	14	CASSQQGINEKLFF	TGTGCCAGCTCACAACAGGGGATTAATGAAAAACTGTTTTTT
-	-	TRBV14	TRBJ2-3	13	CASSLLRTDTQYF	TGTGCCAGCAGCCTCCTCCGCACAGATACGCAGTATTTT
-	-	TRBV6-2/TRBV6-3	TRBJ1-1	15	CASSFRGIVNTEAFF	TGTGCCAGCAGCTTTAGGGGCATTGTGAACACTGAAGCTTTCTTT
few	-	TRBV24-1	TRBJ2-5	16	CATSDPGGDSRETQYF	TGTGCCACCAGTGATCCCGGGGGGGACAGTCGGGAGACCCAGTACTTC
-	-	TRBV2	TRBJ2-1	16	CASSEAGDFFYNEQFF	TGTGCCAGCAGTGAAGCCGGGGACTTCTTCTACAATGAGCAGTTCTTC
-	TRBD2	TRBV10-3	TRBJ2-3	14	CATLGLAGVDTQYF	TGTGCCACCCTGGGACTAGCGGGGGTGGATACGCAGTATTTT
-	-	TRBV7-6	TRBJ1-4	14	CASSPRVGHEKLFF	TGTGCCAGCAGCCCCCGGGTCGGTCATGAAAAACTGTTTTTT
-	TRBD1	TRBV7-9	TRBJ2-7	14	CASSSQTLQGAPYF	TGTGCCAGCAGCTCCCAAACTTTACAGGGGGCCCCGTACTTC
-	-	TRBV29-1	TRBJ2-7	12	CSVDGQGGEQYF	TGCAGCGTTGACGGGCAGGGGGGAGAGCAGTACTTC